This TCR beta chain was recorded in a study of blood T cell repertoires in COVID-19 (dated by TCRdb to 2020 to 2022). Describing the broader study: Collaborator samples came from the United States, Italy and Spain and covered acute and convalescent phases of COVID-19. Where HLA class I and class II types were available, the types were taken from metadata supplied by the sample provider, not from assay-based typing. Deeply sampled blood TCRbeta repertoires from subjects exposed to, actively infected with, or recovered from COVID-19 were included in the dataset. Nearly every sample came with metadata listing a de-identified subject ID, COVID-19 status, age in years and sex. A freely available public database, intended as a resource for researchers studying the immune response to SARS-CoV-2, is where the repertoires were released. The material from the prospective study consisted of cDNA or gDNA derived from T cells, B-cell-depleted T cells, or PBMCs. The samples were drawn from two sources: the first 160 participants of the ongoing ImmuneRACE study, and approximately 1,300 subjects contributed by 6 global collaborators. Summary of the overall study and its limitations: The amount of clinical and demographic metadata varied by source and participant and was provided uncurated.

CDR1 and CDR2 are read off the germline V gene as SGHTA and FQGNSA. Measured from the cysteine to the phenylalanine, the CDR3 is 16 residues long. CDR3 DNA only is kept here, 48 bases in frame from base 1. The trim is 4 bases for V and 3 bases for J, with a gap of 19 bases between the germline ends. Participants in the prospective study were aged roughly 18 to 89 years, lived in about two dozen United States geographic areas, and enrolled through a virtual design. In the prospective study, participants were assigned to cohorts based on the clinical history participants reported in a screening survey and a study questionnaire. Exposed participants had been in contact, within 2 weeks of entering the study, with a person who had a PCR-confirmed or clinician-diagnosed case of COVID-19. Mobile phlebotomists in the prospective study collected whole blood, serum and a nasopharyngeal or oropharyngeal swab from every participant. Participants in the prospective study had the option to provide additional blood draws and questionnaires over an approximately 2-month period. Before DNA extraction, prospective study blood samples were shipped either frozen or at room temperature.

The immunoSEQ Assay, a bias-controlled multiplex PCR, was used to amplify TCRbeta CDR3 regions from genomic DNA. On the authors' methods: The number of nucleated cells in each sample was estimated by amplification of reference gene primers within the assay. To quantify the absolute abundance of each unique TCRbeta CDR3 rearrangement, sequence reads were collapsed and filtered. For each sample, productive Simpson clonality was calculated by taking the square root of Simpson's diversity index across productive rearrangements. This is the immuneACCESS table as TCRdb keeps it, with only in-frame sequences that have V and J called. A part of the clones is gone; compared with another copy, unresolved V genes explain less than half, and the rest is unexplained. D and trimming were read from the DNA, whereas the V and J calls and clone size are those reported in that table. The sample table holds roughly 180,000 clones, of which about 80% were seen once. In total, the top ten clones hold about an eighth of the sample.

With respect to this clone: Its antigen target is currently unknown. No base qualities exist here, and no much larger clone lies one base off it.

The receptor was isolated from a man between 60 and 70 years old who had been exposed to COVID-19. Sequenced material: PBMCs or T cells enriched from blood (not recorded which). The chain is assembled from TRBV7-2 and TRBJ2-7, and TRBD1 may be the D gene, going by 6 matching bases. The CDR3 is CASSSQVGLGGYEQYF. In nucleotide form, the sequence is TGTGCCAGCAGCTCCCAAGTCGGGCTAGGGGGCTACGAGCAGTACTTC.